This T cell receptor beta chain was identified during a study of cytomegalovirus exposure and HLA in healthy donors. For the study at large: From 190 million or so T cells, an earlier analysis saw roughly 110 million unique TCR beta sequences. Overall study results and limits: In a later analysis, productive TCRs from donors in an Asian-associated ancestry cluster reportedly carried fewer N-insertions than the cohort mean.

A word on this clone: Its antigen is not identified.

The PCR ran on 60 Vbeta and 13 Jbeta primers. Profiled with immunoSEQ multiplex PCR; TCRdb holds only in-frame clones, not every one. The sample yields under 85,000 clones, 80% seen once. There are 14 residues in the CDR3. Trimming pared 7 bases from V and 8 bases from J, leaving 18 bases between. Germline values: CDR1 MNHNS, CDR2 SASEGT. The origin of this receptor is a woman aged 25 to 39 in good health and CMV-seronegative. This chain connects TRBV6-1 to TRBJ2-1, with a tentative D call TRBD2 (7 bases). Source material: PBMCs. The CDR3 spells CASNLRGGVDEQFF. CDR3 coding DNA: TGTGCCAGCAACTTAAGGGGGGGGGTGGATGAGCAGTTCTTC.